This T cell receptor (beta chain) is drawn from a study of STAT3 mutations in large granular lymphocyte leukemia (dated by TCRdb to the late 2010s). For the wider study: Canonical activating STAT3 mutations were detected in roughly half of the longitudinally sequenced T-LGLL patients. For each patient, sequencing was performed at an average of approximately 4 time points, with a range of 2 to 8 samplings. As controls, the study also included longitudinal sequencing of a couple of patients with natural killer LGL leukemia. Over half of the T-LGLL patients were given one or more immunosuppressive therapy regimens, and around two fifths of the treated patients had a hematologic response. Patients with T-cell large granular lymphocyte leukemia underwent serial deep sequencing of TCRbeta CDR3 and STAT3 to reconstruct clonal hierarchy and dynamics. From an initial cohort of 200 to 250 LGL patients, 15 to 20 representative T-LGLL cases were chosen for longitudinal sequencing of TCRbeta and STAT3. Points the paper makes about the study in general: Because codominant clonotypes persisted in some patients, a small but highly pathogenic clone may have been missed. In several patients, dominant TCR clone burden exceeded STAT3 mutant burden, suggesting STAT3 mutation arose secondarily within a pre-expanded clone. Because no samples were available when a clone first appeared, clonal expansion had to be inferred from samplings taken at other points. At least one immunodominant TCRbeta clonotype was present in every T-LGLL patient, and multiple immunodominant subclonotypes appeared in about half of the T-LGLL patients. TCR clonotype switching after therapy was observed in about 35% of the 18 patients, and all newly emerging clones were found to be STAT3 wild type. The linking of therapy response to changes in TCR clonal burden was complicated by variable intervals between samplings and differing treatment regimens.

As regards this clone: What this receptor recognizes is not known. No clone much larger than this one lies a single base away; base qualities are absent.

DNA was extracted from blood mononuclear cells, with the same DNA used for both TCR and STAT3 sequencing. TCRbeta libraries were sequenced on an Illumina MiSeq, averaging roughly 41,000 productive templates per sample. TCRbeta CDR3 libraries were generated with the immunoSEQ assay using multiplex PCR amplification. In the authors' own workflow: Following a previously defined approach, repertoire diversity was calculated, and values close to 0 point to extremely monoclonal samples. Imported from immuneACCESS, the table was reduced by TCRdb to in-frame sequences with V and J called. These copies leave out some clones; in studies compared against another copy, an unresolved V gene accounts for under half, and the cause of the remainder is not known. That table gives V, J and clone size, and the DNA gave D and trimming. The sample includes almost 25,000 clones, with about 94% observed a single time. The ten largest clones represent under 6.5% of the sample.

CDR1 and CDR2, per the germline V gene, are ENHRY and SYGVKD. V is pared back by 10 bases and J by 8 bases, with 15 bases lying between the germline termini. Inclusive of the bounding cysteine and phenylalanine, the CDR3 is 12 residues long. The only DNA kept is the CDR3, 36 bases in frame from the first base. The sequence was obtained from a man in his forties with T-cell large granular lymphocyte leukemia. Some clones in this sample may be carry-over from other donors' samples. The age is the age at diagnosis. The rearrangement combines TRBV10-3 with TRBJ2-1, and the D gene may be TRBD2, 6 bases matching. Sequenced material: peripheral blood mononuclear cells. The DNA sequence is as follows: TGTGCCACCTCGGACGAGCGGGATGAGCAGTTCTTC. This encodes CATSDERDEQFF.